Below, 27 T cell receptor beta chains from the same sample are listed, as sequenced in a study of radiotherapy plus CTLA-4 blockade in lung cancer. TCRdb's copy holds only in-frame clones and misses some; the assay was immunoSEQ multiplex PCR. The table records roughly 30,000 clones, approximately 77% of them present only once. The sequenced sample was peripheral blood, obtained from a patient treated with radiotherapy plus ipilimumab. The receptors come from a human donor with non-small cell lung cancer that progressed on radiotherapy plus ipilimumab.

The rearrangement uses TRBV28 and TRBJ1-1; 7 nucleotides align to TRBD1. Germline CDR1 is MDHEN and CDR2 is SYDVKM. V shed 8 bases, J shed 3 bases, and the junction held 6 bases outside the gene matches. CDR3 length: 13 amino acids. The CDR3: CASFTGVDTEAFF. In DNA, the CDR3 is TGTGCCAGCTTCACAGGGGTGGACACTGAAGCTTTCTTT.

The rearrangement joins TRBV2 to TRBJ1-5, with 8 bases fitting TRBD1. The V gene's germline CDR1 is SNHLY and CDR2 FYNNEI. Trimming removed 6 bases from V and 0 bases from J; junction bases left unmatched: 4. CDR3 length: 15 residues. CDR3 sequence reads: CASRGTGYSNQPQHF. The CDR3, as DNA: TGTGCCAGCAGGGGGACAGGATATAGCAATCAGCCCCAGCATTTT.

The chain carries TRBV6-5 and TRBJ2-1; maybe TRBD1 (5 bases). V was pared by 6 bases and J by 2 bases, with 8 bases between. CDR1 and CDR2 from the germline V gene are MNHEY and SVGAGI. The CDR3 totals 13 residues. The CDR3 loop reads CASRGPTYNEQFF. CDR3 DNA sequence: TGTGCCAGCAGGGGGCCAACCTACAATGAGCAGTTCTTC.

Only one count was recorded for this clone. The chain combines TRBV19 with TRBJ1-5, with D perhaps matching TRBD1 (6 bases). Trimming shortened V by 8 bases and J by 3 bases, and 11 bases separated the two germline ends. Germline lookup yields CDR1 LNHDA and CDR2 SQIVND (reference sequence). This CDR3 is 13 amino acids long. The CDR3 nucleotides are TGTGCCAGTGCAGGGGTATCCAATCAGCCCCAGCATTTT. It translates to CASAGVSNQPQHF.

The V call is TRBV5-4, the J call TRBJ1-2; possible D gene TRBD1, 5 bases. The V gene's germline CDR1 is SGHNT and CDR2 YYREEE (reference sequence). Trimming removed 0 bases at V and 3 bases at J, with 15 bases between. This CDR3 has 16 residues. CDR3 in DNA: TGTGCCAGCAGCTTGGAACCGACAGAGAAGGACTATGGCTACACCTTC. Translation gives CASSLEPTEKDYGYTF.

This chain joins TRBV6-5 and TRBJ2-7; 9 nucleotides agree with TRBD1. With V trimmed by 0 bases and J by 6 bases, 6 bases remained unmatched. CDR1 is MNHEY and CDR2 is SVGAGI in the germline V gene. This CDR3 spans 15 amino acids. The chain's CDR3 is CASSYSTGQGSEQYF. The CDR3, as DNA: TGTGCCAGCAGTTACTCAACGGGACAGGGCTCCGAGCAGTACTTC.

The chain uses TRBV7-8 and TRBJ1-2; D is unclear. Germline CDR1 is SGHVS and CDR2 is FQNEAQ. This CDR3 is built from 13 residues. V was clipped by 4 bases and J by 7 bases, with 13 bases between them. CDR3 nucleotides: TGTGCCAGCAGCTCCGACTCGATAGCTGGCTACACCTTC. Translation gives CASSSDSIAGYTF.

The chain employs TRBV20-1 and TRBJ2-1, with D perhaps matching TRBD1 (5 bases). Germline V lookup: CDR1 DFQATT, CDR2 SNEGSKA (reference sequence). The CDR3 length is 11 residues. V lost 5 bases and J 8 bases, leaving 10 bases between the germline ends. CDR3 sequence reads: CSAPRGDEQFF. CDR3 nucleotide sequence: TGCAGTGCTCCTAGGGGCGATGAGCAGTTCTTC.

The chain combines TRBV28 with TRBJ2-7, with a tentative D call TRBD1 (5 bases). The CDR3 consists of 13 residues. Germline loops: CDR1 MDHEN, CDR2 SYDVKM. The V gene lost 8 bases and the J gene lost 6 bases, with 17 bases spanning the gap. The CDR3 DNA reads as TGTGCCAGCTCGTCAGGGTCGAGCGCCGAGCAGTACTTC. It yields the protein CASSSGSSAEQYF.

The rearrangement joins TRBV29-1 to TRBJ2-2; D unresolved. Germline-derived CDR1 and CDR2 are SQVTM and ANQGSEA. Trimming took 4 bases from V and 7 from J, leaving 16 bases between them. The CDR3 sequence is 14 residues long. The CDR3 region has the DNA TGCAGCGTTGGGCCCCACAGTTATGGCGGGGAGCTGTTTTTT. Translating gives CSVGPHSYGGELFF.

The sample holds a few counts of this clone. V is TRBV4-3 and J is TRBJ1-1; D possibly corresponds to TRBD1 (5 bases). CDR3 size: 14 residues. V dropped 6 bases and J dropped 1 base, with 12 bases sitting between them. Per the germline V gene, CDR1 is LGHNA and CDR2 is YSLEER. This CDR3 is CASSHGTANTEAFF. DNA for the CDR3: TGCGCCAGCAGTCATGGGACGGCGAACACTGAAGCTTTCTTT.

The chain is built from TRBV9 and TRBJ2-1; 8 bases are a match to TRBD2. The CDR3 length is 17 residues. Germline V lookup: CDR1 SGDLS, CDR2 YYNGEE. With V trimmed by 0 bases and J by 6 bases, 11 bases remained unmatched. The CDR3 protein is CASSVVAGGPSGNEQFF. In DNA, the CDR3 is TGTGCCAGCAGCGTAGTGGCGGGGGGCCCTTCGGGCAATGAGCAGTTCTTC. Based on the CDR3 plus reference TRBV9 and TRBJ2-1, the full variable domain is DSGVTQTPKHLITATGQRVTLRCSPRSGDLSVYWYQQSLDQGLQFLIQYYNGEERAKGNILERFSAQQFPDLHSELNLSSLELGDSALYFCASSVVAGGPSGNEQFFGPGTRLTVL.

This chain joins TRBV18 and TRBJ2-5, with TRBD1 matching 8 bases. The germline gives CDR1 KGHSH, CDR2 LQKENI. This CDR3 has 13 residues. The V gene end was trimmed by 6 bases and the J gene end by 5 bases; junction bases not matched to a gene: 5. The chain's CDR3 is CASSSDRAETQYF. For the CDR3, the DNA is TGTGCCAGCTCCTCGGACAGGGCCGAGACCCAGTACTTC.

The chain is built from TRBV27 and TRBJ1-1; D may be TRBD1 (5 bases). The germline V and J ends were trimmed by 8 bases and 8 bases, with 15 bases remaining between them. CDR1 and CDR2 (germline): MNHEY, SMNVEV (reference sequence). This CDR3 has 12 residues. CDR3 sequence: CASSRGGGEAFF. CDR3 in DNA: TGTGCCAGCTCCCGGGGGGGTGGGGAAGCTTTCTTT.

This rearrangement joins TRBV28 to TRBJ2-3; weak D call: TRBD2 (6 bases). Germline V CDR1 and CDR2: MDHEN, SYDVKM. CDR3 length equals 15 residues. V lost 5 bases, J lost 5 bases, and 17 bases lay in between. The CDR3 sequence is CASSLSGTRGDTQYF. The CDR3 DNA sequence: TGTGCCAGCAGTCTTAGCGGAACTCGGGGAGATACGCAGTATTTT.

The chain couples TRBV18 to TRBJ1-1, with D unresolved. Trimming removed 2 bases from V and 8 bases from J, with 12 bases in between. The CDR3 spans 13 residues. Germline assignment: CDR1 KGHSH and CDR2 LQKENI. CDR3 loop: CASSPGRHGEAFF. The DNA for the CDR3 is TGTGCCAGCTCACCAGGGAGACACGGAGAAGCTTTCTTT.

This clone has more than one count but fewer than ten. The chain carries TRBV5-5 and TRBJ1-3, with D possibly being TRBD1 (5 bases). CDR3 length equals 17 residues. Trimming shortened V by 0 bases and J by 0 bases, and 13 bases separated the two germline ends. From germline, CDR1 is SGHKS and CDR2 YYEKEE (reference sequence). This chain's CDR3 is CASSLAPDSGSGNTIYF. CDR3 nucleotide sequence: TGTGCCAGCAGCTTGGCCCCTGACAGCGGCTCTGGAAACACCATATATTTT.

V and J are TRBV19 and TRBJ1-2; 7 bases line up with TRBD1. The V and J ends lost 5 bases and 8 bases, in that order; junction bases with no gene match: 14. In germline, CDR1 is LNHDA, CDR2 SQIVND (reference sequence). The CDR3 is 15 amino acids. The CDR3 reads CASSLTDRTFSGYTF. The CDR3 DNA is TGTGCCAGTAGTCTGACGGACAGGACCTTTTCGGGCTACACCTTC.

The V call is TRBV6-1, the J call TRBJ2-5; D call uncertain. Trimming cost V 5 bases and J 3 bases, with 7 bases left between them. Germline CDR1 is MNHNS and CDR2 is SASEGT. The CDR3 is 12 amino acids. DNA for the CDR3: TGTGCCAGCAGTTCTCTCAAAGAGACCCAGTACTTC. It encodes CASSSLKETQYF.

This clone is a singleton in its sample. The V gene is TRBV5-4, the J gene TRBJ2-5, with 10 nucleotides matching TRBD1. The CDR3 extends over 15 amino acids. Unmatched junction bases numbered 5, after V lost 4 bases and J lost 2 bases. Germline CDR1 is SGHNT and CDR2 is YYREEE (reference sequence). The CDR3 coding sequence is TGTGCCAGCAGCCTACGGACAGGGGGACAAGAGACCCAGTACTTC. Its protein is CASSLRTGGQETQYF.

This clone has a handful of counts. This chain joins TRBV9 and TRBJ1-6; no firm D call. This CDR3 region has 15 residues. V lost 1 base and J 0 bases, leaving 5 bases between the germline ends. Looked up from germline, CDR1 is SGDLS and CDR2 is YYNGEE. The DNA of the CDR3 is TGTGCCAGCAGCGTAACGGACTCCTATAATTCACCCCTCCACTTT. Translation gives CASSVTDSYNSPLHF.

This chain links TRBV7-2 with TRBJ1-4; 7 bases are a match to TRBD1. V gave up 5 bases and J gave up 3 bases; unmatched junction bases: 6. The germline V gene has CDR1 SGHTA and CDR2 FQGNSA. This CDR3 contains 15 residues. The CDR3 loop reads CASSIYRGSNEKLFF. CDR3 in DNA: TGTGCCAGCAGCATCTACAGGGGATCTAATGAAAAACTGTTTTTT.

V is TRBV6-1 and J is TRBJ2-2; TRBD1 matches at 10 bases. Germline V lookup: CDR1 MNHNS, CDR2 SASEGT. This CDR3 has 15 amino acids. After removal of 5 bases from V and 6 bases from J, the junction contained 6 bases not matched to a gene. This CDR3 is CASSRDRGWAGELFF. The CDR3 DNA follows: TGTGCCAGCAGTAGGGACAGGGGTTGGGCCGGGGAGCTGTTTTTT.

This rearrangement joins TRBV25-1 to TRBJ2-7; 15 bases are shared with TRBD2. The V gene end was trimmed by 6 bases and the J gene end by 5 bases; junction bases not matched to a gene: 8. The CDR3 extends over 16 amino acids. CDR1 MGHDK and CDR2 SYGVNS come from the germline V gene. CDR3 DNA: TGTGCCAGCAGCGAGATGGGACTAGCGGGAGGCCACGAGCAGTACTTC. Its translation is CASSEMGLAGGHEQYF.

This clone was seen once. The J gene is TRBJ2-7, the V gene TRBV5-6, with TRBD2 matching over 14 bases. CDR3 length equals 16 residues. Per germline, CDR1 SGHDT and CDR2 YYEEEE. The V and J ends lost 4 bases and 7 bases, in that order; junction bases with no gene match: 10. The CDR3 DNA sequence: TGTGCCAGCAGCCCTCTTAGGGGGACTAGCGGGGGAGAGCAGTACTTC. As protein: CASSPLRGTSGGEQYF. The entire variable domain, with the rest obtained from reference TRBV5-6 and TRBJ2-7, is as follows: DAGVTQSPTHLIKTRGQQVTLRCSPKSGHDTVSWYQQALGQGPQFIFQYYEEEERQRGNFPDRFSGHQFPNYSSELNVNALLLGDSALYLCASSPLRGTSGGEQYFGPGTRLTVT.

DNA of the CDR3: TGTGCCAGCAGCTTAGCCCCGACCCGGGTACGGACCAAAAACATTCAGTACTTC. As protein: CASSLAPTRVRTKNIQYF. The chain links TRBV11-2 to TRBJ2-4, with D uncertain. Trimming cost V 1 base and J 2 bases, with 18 bases left between them. From germline, CDR1 is SGHAT and CDR2 FQNNGV. This CDR3 has 18 amino acids. Full variable domain (missing parts from reference TRBV11-2 and TRBJ2-4): EAGVAQSPRYKIIEKRQSVAFWCNPISGHATLYWYQQILGQGPKLLIQFQNNGVVDDSQLPKDRFSAERLKGVDSTLKIQPAKLEDSAVYLCASSLAPTRVRTKNIQYFGAGTRLSVL.

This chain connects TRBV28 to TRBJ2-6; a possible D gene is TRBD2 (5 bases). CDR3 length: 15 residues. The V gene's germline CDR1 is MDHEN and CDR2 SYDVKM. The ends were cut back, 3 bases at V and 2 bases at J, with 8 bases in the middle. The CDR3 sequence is CASSFDGAGANVLTF. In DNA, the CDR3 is TGTGCCAGCAGTTTTGACGGGGCTGGGGCCAACGTCCTGACTTTC.